Shown below are 2 T cell receptor beta chains from a single sample sequenced in a study of blood T cell repertoires in COVID-19. Clones were read by immunoSEQ multiplex PCR, and TCRdb kept only the in-frame ones, dropping some. The sample includes a few hundred thousand clones, approximately 80% seen only once; the top ten take 8.5% to 12%. Sequenced sample: peripheral blood. These receptor sequences come from a woman aged 80 or over with acute or convalescent COVID-19.

The chain recombines TRBV13 with TRBJ1-2; 7 bases line up with TRBD1. Germline loops: CDR1 PRHDT, CDR2 FYEKMQ (reference sequence). This CDR3 has 13 amino acids. The J segment lost 8 bases and the V segment lost 5 bases, leaving 8 bases of the junction unmatched. CDR3 protein: CASSQRTGGGYTF. The CDR3 DNA sequence: TGTGCCAGCAGCCAAAGGACAGGCGGAGGCTACACCTTC.

The CDR3 nucleotides are TGTGCCAGCTCACCCCCTCGGGACAGTCCGAGAGTCGGTGATTTCCCCCAGCATTTT. Amino acid sequence: CASSPPRDSPRVGDFPQHF. This chain uses TRBV18 with TRBJ1-5, with TRBD1 matching 7 bases. CDR1 KGHSH and CDR2 LQKENI come from the germline V gene. Losses at the gene ends were 3 bases for V and 10 bases for J; bases not matched to a gene: 24. This CDR3 is 19 amino acids long.